These 21 T cell receptor beta chains were all obtained from the same sample, sequenced in a study of post-analysis software for immune sequencing data (dated by TCRdb to the mid-2010s). What the study reported, not specific to this receptor: Patients showed significantly higher frequencies than controls for five TRBV segments, among them TRBV5-6, TRBV5-1 and TRBV20-1.

These receptors lack a known antigen. The library was produced with PCR. This sample was sequenced with an Illumina HiSeq 2500. To reduce PCR and sequencing biases, unique molecular identifiers were built into the TCR beta cDNA libraries. TCRdb took the public reads, trimmed them with fastp at Q25, ran MiXCR for clone calling and kept in-frame beta chains. Rows are combined by CDR3 protein, so each entry shows the most common genes and DNA. The sample table holds a few hundred thousand distinct CDR3 sequences, of which 36% were seen once. The ten largest clones capture around 4.7% of the sample. The specimen sequenced was blood. The receptor set was obtained from a girl between 5 and 17 years old with multiple sclerosis.

V usage is TRBV12-3 or TRBV12-4 and J usage is TRBJ2-1; possible D gene TRBD2, 5 bases. This CDR3 has 14 residues. Trimming removed 0 bases from V and 7 bases from J, with 10 bases in between. CDR3 coding DNA: TGTGCCAGCAGTTTAGCGGGAGACCTAAATGAGCAGTTCTTC. Protein sequence: CASSLAGDLNEQFF.

In regard to this clonotype: One end of the junction varies from germline; a read error may be responsible. The rearrangement uses TRBV20-1 and TRBJ2-6; TRBD1 or TRBD2 may be the D gene (5 bases each). CDR1 and CDR2 from the germline V gene are DFQATT and SNEGSKA (reference sequence). CDR3 length: 15 amino acids. For the CDR3, the DNA is TGCAGTGCTAAGGGCAGGGAGACTGGGGCCAACGTCCCGACTTTC. Translating gives CSAKGRETGANVPTF.

This clonotype was counted only a few times. A much larger clone lies one base from this, so it may be a read error. The V gene is TRBV10-3, the J gene TRBJ1-5; D is ambiguous. This CDR3 is 15 amino acids long. Germline-derived CDR1 and CDR2 are ENHRY and SYGVKD. V shed 2 bases and J shed 2 bases, with 10 bases lying between them. CDR3 DNA: TGTGCCATCAGTGAGCTGGGGATTGGCAATCAGCCCCAGCATTTT. This encodes CAISELGIGNQPQHF.

Worth noting for this clonotype: A single base separates this from a much larger clone, so it may be a read error. V is TRBV7-2 and J is TRBJ2-1; TRBD2 is a possible D gene (5 bases). Deletions cut 8 bases from V and 10 bases from J, with 18 bases between. This CDR3 spans 13 amino acids. Per the germline V gene, CDR1 is SGHTA and CDR2 is FQGNSA. The CDR3 DNA reads as TGTGCCAGCGGCCATCACGGGGTTTCGGAGCAGTTCTTC. This sequence encodes CASGHHGVSEQFF.

With respect to this clonotype: A read error may account for a junction end that differs from germline. This sequence joins TRBV7-7 and TRBJ1-4, with D perhaps TRBD1 (6 bases). Germline-derived CDR1 and CDR2 are SSHAT and FNYEAQ (reference sequence). This CDR3 is built from 14 residues. The CDR3 bases are TGTGCTAGCAGCCAACAGGGTGTCGGCGAAAAACTGTTTTTT. Residues: CASSQQGVGEKLFF.

This clonotype has more than one count but fewer than ten. This chain's CDR3 is CSVEADRGAEAFF. The CDR3 DNA reads as TGCAGCGTTGAAGCGGACAGGGGAGCTGAAGCTTTCTTT. This chain uses TRBV29-1 with TRBJ1-1; 9 bases map to TRBD1. The CDR3 extends over 13 amino acids. Per germline, CDR1 SQVTM and CDR2 ANQGSEA. Unmatched junction bases numbered 3, after V lost 1 base and J lost 6 bases. Together with reference TRBV29-1 and TRBJ1-1, the CDR3 gives the full variable domain: SAVISQKPSRDICQRGTSLTIQCQVDSQVTMMFWYRQQPGQSLTLIATANQGSEATYESGFVIDKFPISRPNLTFSTLTVSNMSPEDSSIYLCSVEADRGAEAFFGQGTRLTVV.

This clonotype appeared a few times. A much larger clone differs from this one at a single base, so this may be a read error. The J gene is TRBJ2-1, the V gene TRBV6-1; TRBD2 matches at 8 bases. The germline V gene encodes CDR1 MNHNS and CDR2 SASEGT. The CDR3 loop spans 13 amino acids. CDR3 sequence reads: CASAGGVHNERFF. The CDR3 nucleotides are TGTGCCAGCGCCGGGGGGGTACACAATGAGCGGTTCTTC.

This chain connects TRBV20-1 to TRBJ2-1; 10 positions match TRBD1. J lost 9 bases, V lost 5 bases, and 13 bases had no gene match. The CDR3 sequence is 15 residues long. The germline gives CDR1 DFQATT, CDR2 SNEGSKA (reference sequence). CDR3 sequence: CSACTTGGSISEQFF. CDR3 DNA: TGCAGTGCTTGCACGACAGGGGGCAGTATCAGTGAGCAGTTCTTC.

This clonotype was counted a few times. The chain carries TRBV5-5 and TRBJ2-2, with TRBD2 identical over 12 bases. The CDR3 runs to 19 residues. Unmatched junction bases numbered 16, after V lost 4 bases and J lost 6 bases. The germline V gene has CDR1 SGHKS and CDR2 YYEKEE (reference sequence). CDR3 nucleotide sequence: TGTGCCAGCAGCCGGCCTCACCGAGCACTAGCGGGGGGACCCGGGGAGCTGTTTTTT. It is translated as CASSRPHRALAGGPGELFF.

In this sample, this clonotype turned up many times. This sequence joins TRBV6-5 and TRBJ1-6; 7 bases match TRBD1. Per the germline V gene, CDR1 is MNHEY and CDR2 is SVGAGI. Unmatched junction bases numbered 5, after V lost 6 bases and J lost 6 bases. The CDR3 contains 14 residues. The CDR3 DNA reads TGTGCCAGCAGCCCGGGACAGATTAATTCACCCCTCCACTTT. This sequence encodes CASSPGQINSPLHF.

This clonotype was seen more than once but under ten times. Since a much larger clone is just one base distant, this may be a read error. This sequence joins TRBV4-1 and TRBJ2-7; the match to TRBD1 covers 12 bases. Germline V CDR1 and CDR2: MGHRA, YSYEKL. The V and J ends lost 5 bases and 7 bases, in that order; junction bases with no gene match: 6. There are 14 residues in the CDR3. The CDR3 here is CASSTGQGAREQYF. CDR3 DNA: TGCGCCAGCAGCACGGGACAGGGGGCGAGAGAGCAGTACTTC.

This clonotype came up a few times. The chain couples TRBV2 to TRBJ2-3; maybe TRBD2 (5 bases). V was trimmed by 7 bases and J by 3 bases, leaving 11 bases between them. CDR1 and CDR2 from the germline V gene are SNHLY and FYNNEI. The CDR3 spans 13 residues. CDR3 DNA sequence: TGTGCCAGCAATTCCCGAGGGACAGATACGCAGTATTTT. It codes for CASNSRGTDTQYF. Full variable domain (missing parts from reference TRBV2 and TRBJ2-3): EPEVTQTPSHQVTQMGQEVILRCVPISNHLYFYWYRQILGQKVEFLVSFYNNEISEKSEIFDDQFSVERPDGSNFTLKIRSTKLEDSAMYFCASNSRGTDTQYFGPGTRLTVL.

Comments on this clonotype: A much larger clonotype is one base distant, so this may be a read error. The chain recombines TRBV5-1 with TRBJ2-5; 9 positions match TRBD2. Germline values: CDR1 SGHRS, CDR2 YFSETQ. V shed 0 bases, J shed 11 bases, and the junction held 14 bases outside the gene matches. The CDR3 contains 16 residues. CDR3 nucleotides: TGCGCCAGCAGCTTGGCAGGGACTAGCTCGTACAATGAGCAGTACTTC. Encoded protein: CASSLAGTSSYNEQYF.

V and J are TRBV20-1 and TRBJ2-3; 7 bases map to TRBD2. Unmatched junction bases numbered 13, after V lost 6 bases and J lost 7 bases. This CDR3 region has 14 residues. Germline assignment: CDR1 DFQATT and CDR2 SNEGSKA (reference sequence). CDR3 DNA: TGCAGTGCCACGCGGACTAGTCGTTCAAATACGCAGTATTTT. As protein: CSATRTSRSNTQYF.

CDR3 sequence: CASGQGSSYNEQFF. The CDR3 DNA follows: TGTGCCAGCGGCCAGGGTAGCTCCTACAATGAGCAGTTCTTC. This chain joins TRBV6-5 and TRBJ2-1; maybe TRBD1 (5 bases). CDR3 length: 14 amino acids. Trimming shortened V by 8 bases and J by 0 bases, and 11 bases separated the two germline ends. Per the germline V gene, CDR1 is MNHEY and CDR2 is SVGAGI.

The chain is built from TRBV20-1 and TRBJ1-2; 10 bases fit TRBD1. V shed 5 bases and J 6 bases; nucleotides not matched to a gene: 12. The CDR3 length is 15 residues. Germline CDR1 DFQATT, CDR2 SNEGSKA (reference sequence). CDR3: CSASTWGQGKDGYTF. The DNA of the CDR3 is TGCAGTGCTTCCACCTGGGGACAGGGGAAGGATGGCTACACCTTC.

Turning to this clonotype: This may be a read error: a much more frequent sequence differs by one nucleotide. The chain joins TRBV7-9 to TRBJ2-3; D unresolved. The CDR3 consists of 13 residues. Germline CDR1 is SEHNR and CDR2 is FQNEAQ (reference sequence). The CDR3 here is CASSAHSTDAQYF. The CDR3 coding sequence is TGTGCCAGCAGCGCCCACAGCACAGATGCGCAGTATTTT.

V is TRBV20-1 and J is TRBJ2-1; 10 positions match TRBD2. The germline V gene has CDR1 DFQATT and CDR2 SNEGSKA (reference sequence). The CDR3 length is 18 residues. The J segment lost 0 bases and the V segment lost 6 bases, leaving 14 bases of the junction unmatched. The CDR3 DNA reads TGCAGTGCCCCCCCCCTAGCGGGAGCCCACTCCTCCTACAATGAGCAGTTCTTC. Its translation: CSAPPLAGAHSSYNEQFF.

This sequence joins TRBV11-2 and TRBJ1-1, with a weak D call TRBD1 (5 bases). The length of the CDR3 is 15 residues. Trimming shortened V by 3 bases and J by 5 bases, and 16 bases separated the two germline ends. Germline assignment: CDR1 SGHAT and CDR2 FQNNGV. CDR3 loop: CASSFSGAGGTEAFF. DNA for the CDR3: TGTGCCAGCAGCTTCTCCGGGGCCGGGGGTACTGAAGCTTTCTTT.

The chain couples TRBV12-3 or TRBV12-4 to TRBJ2-1; D call uncertain. The length of the CDR3 is 13 residues. Trimming stripped 6 bases from V and 9 bases from J, with 15 bases between. In nucleotides, the CDR3 is TGTGCCAGCAGCCAAAACCGTTGGTCTGAGCAGTTCTTC. Protein sequence: CASSQNRWSEQFF.

Remarks on this clonotype: A much larger clone is a single base away; this may be a read error. The chain employs TRBV10-3 and TRBJ2-5; 9 positions match TRBD2. The CDR3 runs to 15 residues. With V trimmed by 6 bases and J by 11 bases, 16 bases remained unmatched. Germline V gene sequence: CDR1 ENHRY, CDR2 SYGVKD. Here the CDR3 reads CAIRSLREGLNEQYF. In DNA, the CDR3 is TGTGCCATCAGATCGCTGCGGGAGGGCCTAAATGAGCAGTACTTC.